This TCR beta chain stems from a study of early stage breast cancer tumors. Here immunoSEQ multiplex PCR was the method, and the copy in TCRdb shows in-frame clones only, minus some. This sample has fewer than 80,000 clones, with approximately 80% found just once. In germline, CDR1 is MNHEY, CDR2 SMNVEV (reference sequence). V lost 2 bases, J lost 4 bases, and 5 bases stayed unmatched. This CDR3 is built from 14 residues. The gene calls are TRBV27 and TRBJ2-7, with TRBD2 identical over 7 bases. The receptor was isolated from a person between 35 and 49 years old with breast cancer. Sequenced material: blood. The CDR3 sequence is CASSLGGSLYEQYF. CDR3 DNA: TGTGCCAGCAGTTTAGGCGGGAGCCTTTACGAGCAGTACTTC.